The clone carrying this TCR beta chain was found many times. Its target is unknown. Thyroid surgery took place with no prior treatment in any patient. These data are taken from a study of metastatic and nonmetastatic thyroid tumors. Whole-study context: The authors compared repertoires across blood and tumor or nodule tissue from malignant and benign thyroid patients.

Germline loops: CDR1 LNHDA, CDR2 SQIVND (reference sequence). The CDR3 spans 19 residues. V lost 3 bases and J lost 0, with 18 bases in between. TCRdb called clones again from the PCR reads with MiXCR. The data hold tens of thousands of clones, with over 9.5% observed a single time. Study-level findings and limits: As reported, TCR beta diversity in blood and tumor was significantly higher in malignant thyroid tumors than in benign nodules.

The genes are TRBV19 and TRBJ2-6; D ambiguous. The sequence derives from a female donor with papillary thyroid cancer or a benign thyroid nodule (not recorded which). Some clones in this sample may be carry-over from other donors' samples. Sequencing was done on a sample of blood. The CDR3 here is CASSIPASGAPSGANVLTF. CDR3 DNA: TGTGCCAGTAGTATTCCCGCCTCGGGCGCGCCCTCTGGGGCCAACGTCCTGACTTTC.